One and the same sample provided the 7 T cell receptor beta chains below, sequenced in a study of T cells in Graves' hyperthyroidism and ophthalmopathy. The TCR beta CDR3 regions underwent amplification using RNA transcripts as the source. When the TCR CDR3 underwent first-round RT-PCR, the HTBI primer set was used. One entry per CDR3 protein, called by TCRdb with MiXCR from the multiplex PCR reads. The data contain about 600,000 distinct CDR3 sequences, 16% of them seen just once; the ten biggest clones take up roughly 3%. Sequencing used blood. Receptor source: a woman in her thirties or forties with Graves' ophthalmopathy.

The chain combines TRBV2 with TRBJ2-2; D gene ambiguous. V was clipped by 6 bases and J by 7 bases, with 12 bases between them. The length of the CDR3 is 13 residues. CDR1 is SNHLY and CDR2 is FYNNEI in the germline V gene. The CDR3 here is CASRHDRRGELFF. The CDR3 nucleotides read TGTGCCAGCAGGCACGACCGCCGCGGGGAGCTGTTTTTT.

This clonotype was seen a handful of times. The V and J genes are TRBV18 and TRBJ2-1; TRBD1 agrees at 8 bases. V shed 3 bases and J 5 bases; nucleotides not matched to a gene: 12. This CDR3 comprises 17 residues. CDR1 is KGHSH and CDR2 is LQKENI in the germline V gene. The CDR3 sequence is CASSPLFRTGFDNEQFF. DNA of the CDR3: TGTGCCAGCTCACCTTTGTTCAGGACAGGGTTTGACAATGAGCAGTTCTTC.

CDR3 DNA sequence: TGTGCCAGCTCTCAATCGGGACACCGGAACACTGAAGCTTTCTTT. Its translation: CASSQSGHRNTEAFF. This chain connects TRBV18 to TRBJ1-1, with D possibly TRBD1 on 6 matching bases. This CDR3 is built from 15 residues. Between the trimmed V and J ends, which lost 6 bases and 1 base, there was a span of 15 bases. In germline, CDR1 is KGHSH, CDR2 LQKENI.

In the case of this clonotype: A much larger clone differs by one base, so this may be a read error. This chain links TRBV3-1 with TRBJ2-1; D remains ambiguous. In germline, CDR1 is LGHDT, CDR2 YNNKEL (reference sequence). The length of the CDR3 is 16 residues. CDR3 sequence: CANSQDRVLRYNEQFF. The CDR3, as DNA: TGTGCCAACAGCCAAGATCGGGTACTACGATACAATGAGCAGTTCTTC.

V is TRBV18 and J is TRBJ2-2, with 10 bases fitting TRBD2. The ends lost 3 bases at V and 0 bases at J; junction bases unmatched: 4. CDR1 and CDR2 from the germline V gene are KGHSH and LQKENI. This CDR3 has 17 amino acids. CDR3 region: CASSPSGRIANTGELFF. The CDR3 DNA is TGTGCCAGCTCACCTAGCGGGAGGATCGCGAACACCGGGGAGCTGTTTTTT.

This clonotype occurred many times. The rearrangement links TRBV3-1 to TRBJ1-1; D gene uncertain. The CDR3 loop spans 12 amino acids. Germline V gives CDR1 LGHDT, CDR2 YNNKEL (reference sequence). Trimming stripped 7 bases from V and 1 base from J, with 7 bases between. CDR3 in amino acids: CASTRGNTEAFF. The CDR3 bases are TGTGCCAGCACCCGGGGGAACACTGAAGCTTTCTTT.

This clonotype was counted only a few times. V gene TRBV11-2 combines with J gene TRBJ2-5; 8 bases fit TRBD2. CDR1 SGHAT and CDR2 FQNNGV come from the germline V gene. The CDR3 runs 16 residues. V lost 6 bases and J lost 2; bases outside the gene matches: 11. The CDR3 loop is CASRTASGGVQETQYF. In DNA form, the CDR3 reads TGTGCCAGCAGAACTGCAAGCGGGGGAGTACAAGAGACCCAGTACTTC.